This record looks at one T cell receptor beta chain sequence and its context. This sample is drawn from a study of shared T cell receptors in the human thymus. TCRdb's copy holds only in-frame clones and misses some; the assay was immunoSEQ multiplex PCR. The sample has under 850,000 clones, roughly 88% seen once. There are 13 residues in the CDR3. V lost 5 bases, J lost 8 bases, and 4 bases stayed unmatched. Per the germline V gene, CDR1 is MNHEY and CDR2 is SMNVEV (reference sequence). Another study also made use of these data, one on human thymus T cells. That report adds: Donors were healthy Finnish infants having corrective surgery for congenital heart defects. Resections from corrective heart surgery supplied the thymus tissue. Thymic and blood repertoires seemed to show skewed V and J gene use. Related research reported highly overlapping thymic repertoires among unrelated individuals.

Material for sequencing was thymocytes. The TCR sequence derives from a boy younger than two with a congenital heart defect. This chain uses TRBV27 with TRBJ1-1, with 11 bases matching TRBD1. CDR3 in amino acids: CASSPWDRGEAFF. CDR3 coding DNA: TGTGCCAGCAGTCCATGGGACAGGGGGGAAGCTTTCTTT.